The T cell receptor beta chain under discussion was sequenced for a study of early T cells in non-severe SARS-CoV-2 infection. From germline, CDR1 is LNHDA and CDR2 SQIVND (reference sequence). The CDR3 runs 16 residues. V lost 5 bases and J 3 bases, leaving 20 bases between the germline ends. TCRdb reprocessed the 5' RACE reads with MiXCR, giving one entry per CDR3 protein. Found here are tens of thousands of distinct CDR3 sequences, about an eighth of them singletons; the top ten hold roughly 5.7%. Many counts were recorded for this clonotype. The sample here was whole blood, taken at baseline. This clonotype was obtained from an adult who was a healthcare worker with PCR-confirmed SARS-CoV-2 infection or an uninfected control (not recorded which). The rearrangement uses TRBV19 and TRBJ2-7, with D perhaps TRBD1 (5 bases). DNA of the CDR3: TGTGCCAGTAGTCTGGCAGGGAAGCTAGACGACTACGAGCAGTACTTC. Protein sequence: CASSLAGKLDDYEQYF.